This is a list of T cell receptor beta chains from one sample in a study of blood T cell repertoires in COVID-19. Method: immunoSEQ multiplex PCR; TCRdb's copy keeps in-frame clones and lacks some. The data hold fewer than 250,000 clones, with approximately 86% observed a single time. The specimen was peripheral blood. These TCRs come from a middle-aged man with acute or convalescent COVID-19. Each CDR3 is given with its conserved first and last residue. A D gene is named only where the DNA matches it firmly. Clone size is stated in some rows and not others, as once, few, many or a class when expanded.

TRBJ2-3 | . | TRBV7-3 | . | TGTGCCAGCAGCCCCTGGGGGGTGAGCACAGATACGCAGTATTTT | CASSPWGVSTDTQYF
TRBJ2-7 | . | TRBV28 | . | TGTGCCAGCAGCCCCTATCGCGAGCAGTACTTC | CASSPYREQYF
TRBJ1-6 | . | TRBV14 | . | TGTGCCAGCAGCGTAGCGGTTCGCAATTCACCCCTCCACTTT | CASSVAVRNSPLHF
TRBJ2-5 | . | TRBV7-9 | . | TGTGCCAGCAGCCCAGAGGCTAGCTTGGAGACCCAGTACTTC | CASSPEASLETQYF
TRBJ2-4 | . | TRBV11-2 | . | TGTGCCAGCAGCTTAGATCGGGAGCGTTTCATTCAGTACTTC | CASSLDRERFIQYF
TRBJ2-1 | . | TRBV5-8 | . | TGTGCCAGCAGGAGTTCGGGCAATGAGCAGTTCTTC | CASRSSGNEQFF
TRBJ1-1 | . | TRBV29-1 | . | TGCAGCGTTGAAGAGGGGGGGATAAACACTGAAGCTTTCTTT | CSVEEGGINTEAFF
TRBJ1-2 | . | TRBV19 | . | TGTGCCAGTAGTGTCCGTGGGGGCGCGAGCTATGGCTACACCTTC | CASSVRGGASYGYTF
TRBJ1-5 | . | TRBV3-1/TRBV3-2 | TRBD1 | TGTGCCAGCAGCCCACGACAGGGAAGGAATCAGCCCCAGCATTTT | CASSPRQGRNQPQHF
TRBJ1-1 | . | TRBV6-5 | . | TGTGCCAGCAGCCGACAGGAGAACACTGAAGCTTTCTTT | CASSRQENTEAFF
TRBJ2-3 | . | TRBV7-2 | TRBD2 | TGTGCCAGCCGTCCCGCTAGCGGGAGCACAGATACGCAGTATTTT | CASRPASGSTDTQYF
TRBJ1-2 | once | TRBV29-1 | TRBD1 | TGCAGCGTTGAAACAGGGGGCGACGGCTACACCTTC | CSVETGGDGYTF
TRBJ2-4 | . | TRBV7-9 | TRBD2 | TGTGCCAGCAGCCCACAGACAAGCGTGGGAGGGCCGGCCAAAAACATTCAGTACTTC | CASSPQTSVGGPAKNIQYF
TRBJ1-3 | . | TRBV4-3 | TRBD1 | TGCGCCAGCAGCCAAGTTGCAGGGGGCCGCGGAAACACCATATATTTT | CASSQVAGGRGNTIYF
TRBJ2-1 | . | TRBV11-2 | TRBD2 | TGTGCCAGCAGTAGTGGACTAGCGGGGAACTGGTATTCCTACAATGAGCAGTTCTTC | CASSSGLAGNWYSYNEQFF
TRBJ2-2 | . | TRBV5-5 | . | TGTGCCAGCAGCGGGAAACAGGCCCCGGTCACCGGGGAGCTGTTTTTT | CASSGKQAPVTGELFF
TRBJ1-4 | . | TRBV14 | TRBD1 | TGTGCCAGCAGCCAAGAATTGAGGGGGCCTTATGAAAAACTGTTTTTT | CASSQELRGPYEKLFF
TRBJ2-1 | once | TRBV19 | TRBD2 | TGTGCCAGTACCGAGGGGCTAGCGGGAGGGGATAATTACAATGAGCAGTTCTTC | CASTEGLAGGDNYNEQFF
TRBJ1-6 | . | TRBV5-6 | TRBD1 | TGTGCCAGCAGTTCGATGACAGGGGGCTATGTAAATAATTCACCCCTCCACTTT | CASSSMTGGYVNNSPLHF
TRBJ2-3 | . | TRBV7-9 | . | TGTGCCAGCAGCACCCGGGGCAGGGGTTCAACTAGCACAGATACGCAGTATTTT | CASSTRGRGSTSTDTQYF
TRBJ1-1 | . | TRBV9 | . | TGTGCCAGCAGCGTAGGCAACAGGGAAGCTTTCTTT | CASSVGNREAFF
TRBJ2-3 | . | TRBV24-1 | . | TGTGCCACCAGTGATTTGGGTCGGGAGAGGGCAGATACGCAGTATTTT | CATSDLGRERADTQYF
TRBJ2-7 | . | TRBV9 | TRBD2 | TGTGCCAGCAGCGTCTCTAGCGGCTACCTCTACGAGCAGTACTTC | CASSVSSGYLYEQYF
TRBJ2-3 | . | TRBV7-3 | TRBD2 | TGTGCCAGCAGCTTAGGAGCGGGAGTTGATGTAGATACGCAGTATTTT | CASSLGAGVDVDTQYF
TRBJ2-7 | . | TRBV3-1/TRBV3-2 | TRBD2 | TGTGCCAGCAGCCAGTCTCTAGCGGGAGGTTTCTACGAGCAGTACTTC | CASSQSLAGGFYEQYF
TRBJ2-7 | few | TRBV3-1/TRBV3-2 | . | TGTGCCAGCAGCCAAGACGGGGGATCCTACGAGCAGTACTTC | CASSQDGGSYEQYF
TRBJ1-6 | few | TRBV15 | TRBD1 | TGTGCCACCAGCCATGGACAGGGGCTACTTCATTCACCCCTCCACTTT | CATSHGQGLLHSPLHF
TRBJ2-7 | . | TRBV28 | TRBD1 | TGTGCCAGCAGTTTATCGCAGGGGGCGGATCAGTACGAGCAGTACTTC | CASSLSQGADQYEQYF
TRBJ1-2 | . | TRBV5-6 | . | TGTGCCAGCAGCTTGATAGCCGCGAGGGGCTACACCTTC | CASSLIAARGYTF
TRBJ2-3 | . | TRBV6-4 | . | TGTGCCAGCAGTGAGGGACATTCGGGCACAGATACGCAGTATTTT | CASSEGHSGTDTQYF
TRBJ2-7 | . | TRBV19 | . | . | CASSSGGTAGRPYEQYF
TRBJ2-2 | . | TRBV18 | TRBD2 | TGTGCCAGCTCACGACTAGCGGGGGACACCGGGGAGCTGTTTTTT | CASSRLAGDTGELFF
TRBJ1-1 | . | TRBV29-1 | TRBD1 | TGCAGCGTTTTCAGGGGGCAGGACACTGAAGCTTTCTTT | CSVFRGQDTEAFF
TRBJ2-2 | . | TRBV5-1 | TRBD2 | TGCGCCAGCAGCTTCGGCCCTAGCGGGGAGAACACCGGGGAGCTGTTTTTT | CASSFGPSGENTGELFF
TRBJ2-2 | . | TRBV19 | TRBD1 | TGTGCCAGTAGTATACAGGGGGCGAACACCGGGGAGCTGTTTTTT | CASSIQGANTGELFF
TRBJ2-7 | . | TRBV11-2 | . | TGTGCCAGCAGCTTAGTGACAGGTACCTACGAGCAGTACTTC | CASSLVTGTYEQYF
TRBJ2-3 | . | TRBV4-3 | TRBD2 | TGCGCCAGCAGCCCATCCGGGACTACCACAGATACGCAGTATTTT | CASSPSGTTTDTQYF
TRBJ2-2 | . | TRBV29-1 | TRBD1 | TGCAGCGTTGAAGGGACAGGGTTTGCCGGGGAGCTGTTTTTT | CSVEGTGFAGELFF
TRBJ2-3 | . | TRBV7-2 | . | TGTGCCAGCAGCTTAGCGAAAGAGGGAGGAGGGACAGATACGCAGTATTTT | CASSLAKEGGGTDTQYF
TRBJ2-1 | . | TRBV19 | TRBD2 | TGTGCCAGTAGTTCCGCGCCGGTGGGCGGGAGTGTCCACAATGAGCAGTTCTTC | CASSSAPVGGSVHNEQFF
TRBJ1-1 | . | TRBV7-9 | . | TGTGCCAGCAGCTTATCGTCCGGTCTCTCAGGGCCTGAAGCTTTCTTT | CASSLSSGLSGPEAFF
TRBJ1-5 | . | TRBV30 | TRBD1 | TGTGCGTGTTCAGGGGGCAGCAATCAGCCCCAGCATTTT | CACSGGSNQPQHF
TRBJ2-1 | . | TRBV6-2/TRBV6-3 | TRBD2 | TGTGCCAGCAGTTACGGACTAGCGGGAGTCTTCTATGAGCAGTTCTTC | CASSYGLAGVFYEQFF
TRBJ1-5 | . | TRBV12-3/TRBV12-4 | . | TGTGCCAGCAGTACAGGTTATCAGCCCCAGCATTTT | CASSTGYQPQHF
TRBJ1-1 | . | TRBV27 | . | TGTGCCAGCACTCCTCCTGGGGCGAACACTGAAGCTTTCTTT | CASTPPGANTEAFF
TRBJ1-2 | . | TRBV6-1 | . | TGTGCCAGCAGTGAACGTCAGGATTGGGGCTTCGATGGCTACACCTTC | CASSERQDWGFDGYTF
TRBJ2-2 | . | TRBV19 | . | TGTGCCAGTAGTATGGGGGGACCCGGGGAGCTGTTTTTT | CASSMGGPGELFF
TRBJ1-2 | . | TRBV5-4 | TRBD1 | TGTGCCAGCAGCCGATGGACAGGGGGCGCGCCCTATGGCTACACCTTC | CASSRWTGGAPYGYTF
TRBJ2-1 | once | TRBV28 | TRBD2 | TGTGCCAGCAGTTTTCCGGGACTAGGGTACAATGAGCAGTTCTTC | CASSFPGLGYNEQFF
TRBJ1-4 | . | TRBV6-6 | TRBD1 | TGTGCCAGCAGTTACGGACAGGGGAGGAGTGAAAAACTGTTTTTT | CASSYGQGRSEKLFF
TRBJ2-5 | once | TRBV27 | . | TGTGCCAGCAGTTTAGCCAGCCAAGAGACCCAGTACTTC | CASSLASQETQYF
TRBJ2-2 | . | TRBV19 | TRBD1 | TGTGCCAGTAAACAGGGGGATAACACCGGGGAGCTGTTTTTT | CASKQGDNTGELFF
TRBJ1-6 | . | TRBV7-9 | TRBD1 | TGTGCCAGCAGCGCCGGGCCAGGGGGGAATTCACCCCTCCACTTT | CASSAGPGGNSPLHF
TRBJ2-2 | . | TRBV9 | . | TGTGCCAGCAGCGTAGTCAGTTACGGGGAGCTGTTTTTT | CASSVVSYGELFF
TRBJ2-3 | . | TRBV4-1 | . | TGCGCCAGCAGCCAGTATCTAAGCGGAGGACTGACAGATACGCAGTATTTT | CASSQYLSGGLTDTQYF
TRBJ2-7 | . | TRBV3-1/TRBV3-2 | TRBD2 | TGTGCCAGCAGCCGAGGGACTAGCGGATCCTACGAGCAGTACTTC | CASSRGTSGSYEQYF
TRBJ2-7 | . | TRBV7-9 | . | TGTGCCAGCAGCCGAAATAACGGAGGGACCTACGAGCAGTACTTC | CASSRNNGGTYEQYF